The T cell receptor beta chain under discussion was sequenced for a study of T cell repertoires in cytomegalovirus infection. About the research overall: CMV epitopes in the study were HLA-C-restricted (recently identified) and HLA-B-restricted (well studied). Public signatures in TCR beta pointed to CMV infection and matching HLA type. The study's findings and limits: The cumulative frequency of public TCR beta families distinguished individuals who carried CMV together with the relevant HLA.

One entry per CDR3 protein, called by TCRdb with MiXCR from the reads. This table has 400,000 to 600,000 distinct CDR3 sequences, approximately 42% appearing once. The germline V and J ends were trimmed by 8 bases and 0 bases, with 17 bases remaining between them. The CDR3 is made up of 16 amino acids. Worth noting for this clonotype: The antigen is not known.

This rearrangement joins TRBV12-3 or TRBV12-4 to TRBJ1-3; tentative D call: TRBD1 (6 bases). This clonotype originated in a human donor in good health (CMV status not recorded). Some clones in this sample may be carry-over from other donors' samples. The sequencing used cultured PBMCs, collected from culture after CMV antigen stimulation. The CDR3 DNA is TGTGCCAGCCGGGTTGCGGGGACACACTCTGGAAACACCATATATTTT. This sequence encodes CASRVAGTHSGNTIYF.